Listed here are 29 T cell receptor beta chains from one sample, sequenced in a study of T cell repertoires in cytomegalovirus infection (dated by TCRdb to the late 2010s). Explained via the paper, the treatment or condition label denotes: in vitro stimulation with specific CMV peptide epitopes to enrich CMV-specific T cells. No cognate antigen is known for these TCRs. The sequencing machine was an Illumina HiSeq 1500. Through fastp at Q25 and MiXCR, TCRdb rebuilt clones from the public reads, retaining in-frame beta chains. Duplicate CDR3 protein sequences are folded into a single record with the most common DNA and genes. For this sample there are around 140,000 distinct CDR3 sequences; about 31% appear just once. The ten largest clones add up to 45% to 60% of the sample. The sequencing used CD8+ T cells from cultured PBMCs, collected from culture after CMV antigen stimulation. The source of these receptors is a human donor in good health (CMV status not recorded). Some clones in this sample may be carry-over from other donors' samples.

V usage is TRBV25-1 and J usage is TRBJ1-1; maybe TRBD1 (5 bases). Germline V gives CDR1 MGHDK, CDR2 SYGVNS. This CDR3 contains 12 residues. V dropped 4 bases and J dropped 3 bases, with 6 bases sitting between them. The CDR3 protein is CASSVGDTEAFF. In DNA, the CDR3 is TGTGCCAGCAGTGTGGGGGACACTGAAGCTTTCTTT.

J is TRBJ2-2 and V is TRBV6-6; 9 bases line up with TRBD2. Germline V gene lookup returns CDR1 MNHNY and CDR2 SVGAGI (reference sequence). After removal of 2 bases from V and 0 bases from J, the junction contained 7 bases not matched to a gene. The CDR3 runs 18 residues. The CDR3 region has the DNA TGTGCCAGCAGTTACCAGCGGGGGGCCGGACCGAACACCGGGGAGCTGTTTTTT. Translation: CASSYQRGAGPNTGELFF.

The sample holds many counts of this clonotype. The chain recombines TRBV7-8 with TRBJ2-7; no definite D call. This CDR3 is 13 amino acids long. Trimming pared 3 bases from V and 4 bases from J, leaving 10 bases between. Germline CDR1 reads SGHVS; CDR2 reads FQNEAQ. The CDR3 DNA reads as TGTGCCAGCAGCTTGTCCCCGTCGTACGAGCAGTACTTC. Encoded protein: CASSLSPSYEQYF.

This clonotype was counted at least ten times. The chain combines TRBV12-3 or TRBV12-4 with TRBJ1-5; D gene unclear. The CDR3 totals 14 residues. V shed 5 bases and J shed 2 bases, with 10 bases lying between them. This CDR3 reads CASSLGSGNQPQHF. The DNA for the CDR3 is TGTGCCAGCAGTCTGGGATCAGGCAATCAGCCCCAGCATTTT.

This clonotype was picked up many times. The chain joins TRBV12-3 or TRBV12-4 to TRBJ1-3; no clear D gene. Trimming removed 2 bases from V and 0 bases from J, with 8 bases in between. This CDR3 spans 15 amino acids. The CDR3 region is CASSLFRGSGNTIYF. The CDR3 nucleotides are TGTGCCAGCAGTTTATTCCGGGGCTCTGGAAACACCATATATTTT.

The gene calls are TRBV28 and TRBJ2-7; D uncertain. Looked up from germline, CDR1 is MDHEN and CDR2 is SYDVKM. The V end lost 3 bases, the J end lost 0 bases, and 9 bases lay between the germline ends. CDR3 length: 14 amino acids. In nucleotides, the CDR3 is TGTGCCAGCAGTTTCCGGCATAACTCCTACGAGCAGTACTTC. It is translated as CASSFRHNSYEQYF.

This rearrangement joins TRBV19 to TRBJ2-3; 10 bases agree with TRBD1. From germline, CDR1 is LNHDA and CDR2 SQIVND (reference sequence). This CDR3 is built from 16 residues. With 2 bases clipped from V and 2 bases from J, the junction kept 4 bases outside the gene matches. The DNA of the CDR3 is TGTGCCAGTAGTATACGGACAGGGGGGGTCACAGATACGCAGTATTTT. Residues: CASSIRTGGVTDTQYF.

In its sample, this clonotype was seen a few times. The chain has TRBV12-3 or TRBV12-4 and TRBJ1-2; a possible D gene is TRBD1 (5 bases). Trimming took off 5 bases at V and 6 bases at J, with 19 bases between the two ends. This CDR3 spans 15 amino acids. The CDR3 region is CASSPIRGAPDGYTF. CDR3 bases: TGTGCCAGCAGTCCGATCCGGGGCGCACCTGATGGCTACACCTTC.

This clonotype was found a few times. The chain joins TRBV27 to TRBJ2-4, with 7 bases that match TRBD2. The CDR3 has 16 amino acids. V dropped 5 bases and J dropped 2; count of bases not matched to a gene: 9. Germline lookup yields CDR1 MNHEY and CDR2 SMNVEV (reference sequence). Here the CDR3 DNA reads TGTGCCAGCAGTCCATCGTGGGGGGGACCCAAAAACATTCAGTACTTC. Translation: CASSPSWGGPKNIQYF.

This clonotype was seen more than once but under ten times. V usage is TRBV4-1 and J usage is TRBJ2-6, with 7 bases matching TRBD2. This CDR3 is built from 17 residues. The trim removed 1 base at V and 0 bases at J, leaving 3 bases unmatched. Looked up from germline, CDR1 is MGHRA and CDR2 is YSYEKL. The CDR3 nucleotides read TGCGCCAGCAGCCAAGGGGGGAGGGGCTCTGGGGCCAACGTCCTGACTTTC. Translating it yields CASSQGGRGSGANVLTF.

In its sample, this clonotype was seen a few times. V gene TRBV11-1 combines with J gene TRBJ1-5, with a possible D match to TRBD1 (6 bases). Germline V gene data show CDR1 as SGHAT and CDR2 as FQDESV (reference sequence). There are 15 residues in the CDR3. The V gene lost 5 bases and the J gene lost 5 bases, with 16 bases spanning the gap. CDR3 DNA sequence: TGTGCCAGCAGCCAGACCGGGGGCCTGGATCAGCCCCAGCATTTT. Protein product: CASSQTGGLDQPQHF. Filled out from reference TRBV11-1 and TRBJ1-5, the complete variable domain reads EAEVAQSPRYKITEKSQAVAFWCDPISGHATLYWYRQILGQGPELLVQFQDESVVDDSQLPKDRFSAERLKGVDSTLKIQPAELGDSAMYLCASSQTGGLDQPQHFGDGTRLSIL.

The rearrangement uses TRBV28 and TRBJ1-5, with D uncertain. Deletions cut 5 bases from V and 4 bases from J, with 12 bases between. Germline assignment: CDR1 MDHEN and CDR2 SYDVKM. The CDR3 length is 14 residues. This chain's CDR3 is CASSPTVRNQPQHF. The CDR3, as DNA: TGTGCCAGCAGTCCGACGGTTAGAAATCAGCCCCAGCATTTT.

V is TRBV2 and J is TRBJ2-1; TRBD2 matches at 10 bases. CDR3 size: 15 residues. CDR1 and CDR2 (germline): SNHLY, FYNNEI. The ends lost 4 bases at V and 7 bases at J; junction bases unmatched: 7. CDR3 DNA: TGTGCCAGCAGTGCCCTAGCGGGGGTGGAAAATGAGCAGTTCTTC. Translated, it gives CASSALAGVENEQFF.

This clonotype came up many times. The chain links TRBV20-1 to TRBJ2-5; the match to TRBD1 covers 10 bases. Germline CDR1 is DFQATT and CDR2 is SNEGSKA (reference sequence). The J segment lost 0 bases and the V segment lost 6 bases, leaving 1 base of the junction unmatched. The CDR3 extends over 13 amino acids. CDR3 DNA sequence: TGCAGTGCGGGACAGGGGTACCAAGAGACCCAGTACTTC. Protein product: CSAGQGYQETQYF.

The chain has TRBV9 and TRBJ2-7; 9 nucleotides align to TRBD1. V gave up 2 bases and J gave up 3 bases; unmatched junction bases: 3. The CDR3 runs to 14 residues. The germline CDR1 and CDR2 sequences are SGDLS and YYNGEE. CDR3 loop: CASSVAGQGYEQYF. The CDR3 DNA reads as TGTGCCAGCAGCGTGGCGGGACAGGGCTACGAGCAGTACTTC. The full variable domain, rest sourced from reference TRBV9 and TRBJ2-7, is DSGVTQTPKHLITATGQRVTLRCSPRSGDLSVYWYQQSLDQGLQFLIQYYNGEERAKGNILERFSAQQFPDLHSELNLSSLELGDSALYFCASSVAGQGYEQYFGPGTRLTVT.

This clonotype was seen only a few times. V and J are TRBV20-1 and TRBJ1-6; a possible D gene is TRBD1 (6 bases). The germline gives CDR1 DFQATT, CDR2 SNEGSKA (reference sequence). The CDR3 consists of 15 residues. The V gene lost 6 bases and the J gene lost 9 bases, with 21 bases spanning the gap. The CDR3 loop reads CSATNPGEIGSPLHF. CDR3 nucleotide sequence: TGCAGTGCCACAAATCCAGGGGAGATTGGTTCACCCCTCCACTTT.

Here the CDR3 DNA reads TGTGCCAGCAGTGAACAGTCATACGAGCAGTACTTC. This sequence encodes CASSEQSYEQYF. The J gene is TRBJ2-7, the V gene TRBV12-3 or TRBV12-4; D is undetermined. The CDR3 is 12 amino acids. Trimming removed 5 bases at V and 4 bases at J, with 9 bases between.

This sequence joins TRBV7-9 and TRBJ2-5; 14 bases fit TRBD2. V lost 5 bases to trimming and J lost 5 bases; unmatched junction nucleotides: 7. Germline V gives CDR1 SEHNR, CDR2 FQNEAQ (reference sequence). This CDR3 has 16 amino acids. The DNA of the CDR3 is TGTGCCAGCAGCCCAGAGGGACTAGCGGGGGATGAGACCCAGTACTTC. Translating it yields CASSPEGLAGDETQYF.

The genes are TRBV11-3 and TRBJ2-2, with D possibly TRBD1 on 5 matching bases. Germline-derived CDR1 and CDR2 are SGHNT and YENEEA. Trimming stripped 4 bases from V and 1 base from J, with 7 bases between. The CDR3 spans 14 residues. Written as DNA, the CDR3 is TGTGCCAGCAGCTCAAGGGGGAACACCGGGGAGCTGTTTTTT. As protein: CASSSRGNTGELFF.

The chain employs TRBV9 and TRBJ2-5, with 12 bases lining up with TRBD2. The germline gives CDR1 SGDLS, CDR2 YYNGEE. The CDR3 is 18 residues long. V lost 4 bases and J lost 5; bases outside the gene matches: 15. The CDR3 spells CASSPGTSGPELGETQYF. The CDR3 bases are TGTGCCAGCAGCCCCGGGACTAGCGGGCCCGAACTAGGGGAGACCCAGTACTTC. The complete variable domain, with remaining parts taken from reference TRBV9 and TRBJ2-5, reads DSGVTQTPKHLITATGQRVTLRCSPRSGDLSVYWYQQSLDQGLQFLIQYYNGEERAKGNILERFSAQQFPDLHSELNLSSLELGDSALYFCASSPGTSGPELGETQYFGPGTRLLVL.

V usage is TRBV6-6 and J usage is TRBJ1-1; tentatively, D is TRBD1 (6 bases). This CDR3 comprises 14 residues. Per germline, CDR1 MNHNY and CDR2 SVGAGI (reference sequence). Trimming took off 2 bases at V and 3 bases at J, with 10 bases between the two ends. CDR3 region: CASSYGQRHTEAFF. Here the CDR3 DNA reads TGTGCCAGCAGTTACGGACAGAGGCACACTGAAGCTTTCTTT.

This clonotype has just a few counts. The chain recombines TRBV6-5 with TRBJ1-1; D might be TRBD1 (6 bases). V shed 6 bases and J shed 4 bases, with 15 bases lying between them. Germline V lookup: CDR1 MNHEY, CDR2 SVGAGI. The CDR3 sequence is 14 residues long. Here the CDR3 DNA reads TGTGCCAGCAGGATCGGACAGCTGAGCACTGAAGCTTTCTTT. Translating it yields CASRIGQLSTEAFF.

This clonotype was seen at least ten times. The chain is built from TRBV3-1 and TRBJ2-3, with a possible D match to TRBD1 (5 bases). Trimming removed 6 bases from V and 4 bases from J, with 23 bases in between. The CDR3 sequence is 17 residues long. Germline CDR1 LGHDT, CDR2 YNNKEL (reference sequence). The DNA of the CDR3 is TGTGCCAGCAGTTCCTCCGAACGGGCCCAGGGCCCAGATACGCAGTATTTT. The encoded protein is CASSSSERAQGPDTQYF.

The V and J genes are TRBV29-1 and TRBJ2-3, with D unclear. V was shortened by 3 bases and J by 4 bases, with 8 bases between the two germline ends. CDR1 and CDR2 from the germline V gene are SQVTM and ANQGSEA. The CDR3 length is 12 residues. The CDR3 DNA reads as TGCAGCGTTGAGGATGTGCCAGATACGCAGTATTTT. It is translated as CSVEDVPDTQYF.

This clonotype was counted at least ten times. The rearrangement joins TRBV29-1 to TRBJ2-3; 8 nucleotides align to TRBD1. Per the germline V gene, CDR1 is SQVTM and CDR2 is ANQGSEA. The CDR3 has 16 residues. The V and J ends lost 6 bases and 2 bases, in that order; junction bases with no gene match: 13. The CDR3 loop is CSVQVTGDRSTDTQYF. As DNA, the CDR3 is TGCAGCGTCCAAGTAACCGGGGACAGGTCCACAGATACGCAGTATTTT.

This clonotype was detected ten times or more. In DNA, the CDR3 is TGCAGTGCTAGACAGGGAGGGACTGAAGCTTTCTTT. Its translation: CSARQGGTEAFF. The chain couples TRBV20-1 to TRBJ1-1, with a possible D match to TRBD1 (5 bases). This CDR3 is 12 amino acids long. Looked up from germline, CDR1 is DFQATT and CDR2 is SNEGSKA (reference sequence). Trimming shortened V by 2 bases and J by 5 bases, and 9 bases separated the two germline ends.

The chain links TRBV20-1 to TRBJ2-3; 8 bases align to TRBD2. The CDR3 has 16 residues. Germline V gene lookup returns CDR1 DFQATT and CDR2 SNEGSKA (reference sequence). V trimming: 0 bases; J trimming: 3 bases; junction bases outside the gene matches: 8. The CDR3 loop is CSARDPETSDTDTQYF. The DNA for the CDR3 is TGCAGTGCTAGAGATCCTGAGACTAGCGATACAGATACGCAGTATTTT.

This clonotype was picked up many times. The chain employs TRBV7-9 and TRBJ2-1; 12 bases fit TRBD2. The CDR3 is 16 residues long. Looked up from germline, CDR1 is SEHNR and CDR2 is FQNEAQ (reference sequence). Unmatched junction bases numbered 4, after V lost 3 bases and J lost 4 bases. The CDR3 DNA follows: TGTGCCAGCAGCTTTACGACTAGCGGGGGTTACAATGAGCAGTTCTTC. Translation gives CASSFTTSGGYNEQFF.

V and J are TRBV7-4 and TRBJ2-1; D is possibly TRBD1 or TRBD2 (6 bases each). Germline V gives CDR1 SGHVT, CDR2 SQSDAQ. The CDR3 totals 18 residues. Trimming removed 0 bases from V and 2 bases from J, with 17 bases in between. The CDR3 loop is CASSLAGVGGFTYNEQFF. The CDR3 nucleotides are TGTGCCAGCAGCTTAGCCGGGGTCGGGGGCTTCACCTACAATGAGCAGTTCTTC.